The T cell receptor beta chain under discussion was sequenced for a study of cytomegalovirus exposure and HLA in healthy donors. With regard to this clone: Antigen specificity is unknown.

Looked up from germline, CDR1 is SGDLS and CDR2 is YYNGEE. This CDR3 is 13 amino acids long. V lost 7 bases and J 6 bases, leaving 13 bases between the germline ends. Findings of the study overall: TCR beta chains numbering some 160 were designated cytomegalovirus-associated.

Sequenced by immunoSEQ multiplex PCR; TCRdb stores in-frame clones only, minus some. The table records fewer than 200,000 clones, roughly 96% of them present only once. The sequenced sample consisted of PBMCs. The V gene is TRBV9, the J gene TRBJ1-4; tentatively, D is TRBD1 (5 bases). The origin of this receptor is a woman under 30 in good health and CMV-seronegative. CDR3 in DNA: TGTGCCAGCGCGAGGAGGGGCGATGAAAAACTGTTTTTT. Its translation: CASARRGDEKLFF.